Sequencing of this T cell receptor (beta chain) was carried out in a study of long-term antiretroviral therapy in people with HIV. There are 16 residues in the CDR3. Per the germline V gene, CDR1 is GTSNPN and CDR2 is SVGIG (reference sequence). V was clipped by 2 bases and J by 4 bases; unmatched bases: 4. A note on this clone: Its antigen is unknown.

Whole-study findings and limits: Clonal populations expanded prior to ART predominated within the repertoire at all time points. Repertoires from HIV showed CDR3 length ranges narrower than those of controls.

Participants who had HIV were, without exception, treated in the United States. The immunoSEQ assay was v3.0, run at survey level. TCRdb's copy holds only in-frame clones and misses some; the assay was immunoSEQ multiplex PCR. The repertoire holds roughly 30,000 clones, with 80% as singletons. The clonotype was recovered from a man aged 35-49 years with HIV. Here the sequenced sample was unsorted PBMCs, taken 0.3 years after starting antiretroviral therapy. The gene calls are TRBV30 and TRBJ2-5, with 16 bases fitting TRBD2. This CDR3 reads CAWSRGLAGGPETQYF. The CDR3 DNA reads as TGTGCCTGGAGTAGGGGACTAGCGGGAGGGCCAGAGACCCAGTACTTC.